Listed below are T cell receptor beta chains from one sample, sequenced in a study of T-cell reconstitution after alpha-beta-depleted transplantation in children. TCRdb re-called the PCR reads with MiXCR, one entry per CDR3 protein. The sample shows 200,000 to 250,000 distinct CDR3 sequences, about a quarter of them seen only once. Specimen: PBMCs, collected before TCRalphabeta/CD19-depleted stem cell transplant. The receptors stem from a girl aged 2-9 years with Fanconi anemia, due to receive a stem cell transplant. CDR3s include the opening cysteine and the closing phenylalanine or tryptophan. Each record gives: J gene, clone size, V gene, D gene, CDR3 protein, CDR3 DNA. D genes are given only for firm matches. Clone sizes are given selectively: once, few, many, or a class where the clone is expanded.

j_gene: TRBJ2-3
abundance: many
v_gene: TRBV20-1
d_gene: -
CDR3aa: CSARRPSTDTQYF
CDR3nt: TGCAGTGCTAGGAGGCCCTCTACAGATACGCAGTATTTT

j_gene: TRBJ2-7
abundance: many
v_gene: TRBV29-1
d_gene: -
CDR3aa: CSVAPPGEQYF
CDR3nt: TGCAGCGTTGCCCCACCGGGGGAGCAGTACTTC

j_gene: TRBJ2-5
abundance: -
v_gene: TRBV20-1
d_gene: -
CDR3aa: CSALATVPGTQYF
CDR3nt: TGCAGTGCCCTCGCCACGGTACCAGGGACCCAGTACTTC

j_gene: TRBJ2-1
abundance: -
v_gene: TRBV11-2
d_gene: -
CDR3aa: CASSLGPGYSYNEQFF
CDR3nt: TGTGCCAGCAGCTTAGGGCCAGGTTACTCCTACAATGAGCAGTTCTTC

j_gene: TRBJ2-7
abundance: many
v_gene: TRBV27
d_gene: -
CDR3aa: CASRSTGPGNEQYF
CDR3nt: TGTGCCAGCAGATCTACGGGCCCAGGGAACGAGCAGTACTTC

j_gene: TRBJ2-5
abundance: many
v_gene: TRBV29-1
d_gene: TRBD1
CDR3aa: CSVETGDRRDQETQYF
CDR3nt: TGCAGCGTTGAAACGGGGGACAGGAGGGACCAAGAGACCCAGTACTTC

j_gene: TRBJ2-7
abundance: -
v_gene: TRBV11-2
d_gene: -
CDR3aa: CASSLVVRGDEQYF
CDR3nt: TGTGCCAGCAGCTTAGTCGTCAGGGGCGACGAGCAGTACTTC

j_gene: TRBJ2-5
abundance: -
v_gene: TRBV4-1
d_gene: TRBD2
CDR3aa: CASSQLSGRGETQYF
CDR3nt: TGCGCCAGCAGCCAACTTAGCGGGAGGGGTGAGACCCAGTACTTC

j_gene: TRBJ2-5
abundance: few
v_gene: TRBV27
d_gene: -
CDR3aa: CASSFVSVQETQYF
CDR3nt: TGTGCCAGCAGTTTTGTTAGCGTCCAAGAGACCCAGTACTTC

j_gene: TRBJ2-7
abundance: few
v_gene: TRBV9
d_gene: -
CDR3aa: CASSVGETSSYEQYF
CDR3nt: TGTGCCAGCAGCGTAGGGGAGACAAGCTCCTACGAGCAGTACTTC

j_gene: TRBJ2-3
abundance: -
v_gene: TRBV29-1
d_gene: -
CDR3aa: CSVGWGRTGDTQYF
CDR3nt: TGCAGCGTTGGGTGGGGGCGAACGGGAGATACGCAGTATTTT

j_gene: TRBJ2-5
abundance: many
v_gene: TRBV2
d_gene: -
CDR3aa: CASSGRETQYF
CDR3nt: TGTGCCAGCAGTGGAAGGGAGACCCAGTACTTC

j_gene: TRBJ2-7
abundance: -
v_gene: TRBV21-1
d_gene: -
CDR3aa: CASSPLSYELYF
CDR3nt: TGTGCCAGCAGCCCCCTGTCCTACGAGCTGTACTTC

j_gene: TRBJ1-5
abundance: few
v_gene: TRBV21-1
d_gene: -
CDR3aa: CASSTYYPGNGLDSNQPQHF
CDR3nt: TGTGCCAGCAGCACCTACTACCCAGGGAACGGGCTTGATAGCAATCAGCCCCAGCATTTT

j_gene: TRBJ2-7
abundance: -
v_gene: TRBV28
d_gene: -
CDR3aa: CASSTGAYSYEQYF
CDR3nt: TGTGCCAGCAGTACCGGGGCTTACTCCTACGAGCAGTACTTC

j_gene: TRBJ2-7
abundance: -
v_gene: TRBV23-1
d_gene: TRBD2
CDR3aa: CASSRLALYEQYF
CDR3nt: TGCGCCAGCAGTCGACTAGCGCTATACGAGCAGTACTTC

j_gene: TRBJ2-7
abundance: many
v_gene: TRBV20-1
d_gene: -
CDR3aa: CSARVPGAEQYF
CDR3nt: TGCAGTGCTAGAGTGCCAGGGGCCGAGCAGTACTTC

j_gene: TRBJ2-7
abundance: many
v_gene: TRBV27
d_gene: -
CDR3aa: CASSVNRDFLPPTYEQYF
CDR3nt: TGTGCCAGCAGCGTAAACAGGGATTTTCTCCCTCCGACTTACGAGCAGTACTTC

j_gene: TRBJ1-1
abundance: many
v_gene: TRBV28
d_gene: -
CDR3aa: CASSLWADEAFF
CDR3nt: TGTGCCAGCAGTTTATGGGCAGATGAAGCTTTCTTT

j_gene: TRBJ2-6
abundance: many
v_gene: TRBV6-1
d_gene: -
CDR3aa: CASTRGTGLSGANVLTF
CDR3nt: TGTGCCAGCACCAGAGGAACAGGACTCTCTGGGGCCAACGTCCTGACTTTC

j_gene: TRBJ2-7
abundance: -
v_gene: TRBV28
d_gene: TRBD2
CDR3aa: CASSPVGGLLSEQYF
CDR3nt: TGTGCCAGCAGTCCAGTGGGAGGGCTCTTAAGCGAGCAGTACTTC

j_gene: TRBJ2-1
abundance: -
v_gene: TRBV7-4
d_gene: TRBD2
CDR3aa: CASSLFTSGGSYNEQFF
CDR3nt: TGTGCCAGCAGCTTATTCACTAGCGGGGGGTCCTACAATGAGCAGTTCTTC

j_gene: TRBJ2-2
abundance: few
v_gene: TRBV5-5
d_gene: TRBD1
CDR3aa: CASTWDRENTGELFF
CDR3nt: TGTGCCAGCACTTGGGACAGGGAAAACACCGGGGAGCTGTTTTTT

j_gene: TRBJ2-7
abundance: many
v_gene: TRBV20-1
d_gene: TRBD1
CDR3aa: CSALTGPYEQYF
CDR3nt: TGCAGTGCTCTGACAGGGCCCTACGAGCAGTACTTC

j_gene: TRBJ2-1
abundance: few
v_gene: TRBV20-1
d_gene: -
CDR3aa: CSASLGDEQFF
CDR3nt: TGCAGTGCTAGCCTTGGCGATGAGCAGTTCTTC

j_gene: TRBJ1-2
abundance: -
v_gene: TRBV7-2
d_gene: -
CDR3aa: CAAGGYTF
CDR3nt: TGTGCCGCGGGAGGCTACACCTTC

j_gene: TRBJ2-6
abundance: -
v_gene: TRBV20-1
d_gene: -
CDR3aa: CSAPFPSGANVLTF
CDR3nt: TGCAGTGCTCCGTTCCCCTCTGGGGCCAACGTCCTGACTTTC

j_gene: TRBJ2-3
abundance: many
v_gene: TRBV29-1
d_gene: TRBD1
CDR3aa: CSVGTGWQDTQYF
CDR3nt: TGCAGCGTTGGGACAGGGTGGCAAGATACGCAGTATTTT

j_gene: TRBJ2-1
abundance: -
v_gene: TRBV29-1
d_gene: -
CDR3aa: CSVEEEVYNEQFF
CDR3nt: TGCAGCGTTGAAGAAGAAGTTTACAATGAGCAGTTCTTC

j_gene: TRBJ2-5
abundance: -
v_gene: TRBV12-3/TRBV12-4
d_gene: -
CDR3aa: CASSSYGPTARETQYF
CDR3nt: TGTGCCAGCAGTTCCTACGGGCCCACCGCCCGGGAGACCCAGTACTTC

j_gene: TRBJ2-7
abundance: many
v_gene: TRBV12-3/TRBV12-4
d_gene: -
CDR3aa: CASSFGDNLSYEQYF
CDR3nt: TGTGCCAGCAGTTTTGGGGACAACCTCTCCTACGAGCAGTACTTC

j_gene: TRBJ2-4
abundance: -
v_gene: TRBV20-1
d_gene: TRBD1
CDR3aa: CSAPGQTKNIQYF
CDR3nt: TGCAGTGCGCCGGGACAGACCAAAAACATTCAGTACTTC

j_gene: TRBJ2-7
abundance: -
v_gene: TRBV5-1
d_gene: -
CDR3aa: CASSHRAGEQYF
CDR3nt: TGCGCCAGCAGCCACAGGGCCGGCGAGCAGTACTTC

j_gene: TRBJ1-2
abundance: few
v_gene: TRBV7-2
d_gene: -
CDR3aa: CASSSGLFNYGYTF
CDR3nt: TGTGCCAGCAGCTCGGGACTCTTTAACTATGGCTACACCTTC

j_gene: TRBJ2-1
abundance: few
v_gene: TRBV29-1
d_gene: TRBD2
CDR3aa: CSVAGTSGKGNNEQFF
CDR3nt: TGCAGCGTGGCCGGGACTAGCGGGAAGGGGAACAATGAGCAGTTCTTC

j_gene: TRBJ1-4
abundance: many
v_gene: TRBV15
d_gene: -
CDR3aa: CATSKGIHEKLFF
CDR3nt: TGTGCCACCAGCAAGGGGATACATGAAAAACTGTTTTTT

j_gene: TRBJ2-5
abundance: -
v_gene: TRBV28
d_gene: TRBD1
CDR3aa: CASSLHRQGAKLYQETQYF
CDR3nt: TGTGCCAGCAGCCTTCACCGACAGGGGGCAAAATTGTACCAAGAGACCCAGTACTTC

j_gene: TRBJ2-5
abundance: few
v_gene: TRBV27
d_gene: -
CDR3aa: CASSPRQVSQETQYF
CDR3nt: TGTGCCAGCAGTCCCCGACAGGTCAGCCAAGAGACCCAGTACTTC

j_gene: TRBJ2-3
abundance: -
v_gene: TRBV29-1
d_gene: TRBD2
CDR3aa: CSSGAAGGTDTQYF
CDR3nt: TGCAGCTCTGGGGCCGCGGGAGGGACAGATACGCAGTATTTT

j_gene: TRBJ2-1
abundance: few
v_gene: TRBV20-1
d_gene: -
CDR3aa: CSARGGEHNEQFF
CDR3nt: TGCAGTGCTAGAGGCGGGGAACACAATGAGCAGTTCTTC

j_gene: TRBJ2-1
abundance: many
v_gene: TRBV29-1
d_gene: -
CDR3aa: CSVEFVSPGVNEQFF
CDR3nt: TGCAGCGTTGAATTTGTGAGTCCCGGAGTGAATGAGCAGTTCTTC

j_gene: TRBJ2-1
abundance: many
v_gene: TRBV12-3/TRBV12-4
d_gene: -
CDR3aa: CASSYSSYNEQFF
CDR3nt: TGTGCCAGCAGTTACAGCTCCTACAATGAGCAGTTCTTC

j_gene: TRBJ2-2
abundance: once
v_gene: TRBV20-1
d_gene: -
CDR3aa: CSARERVVGELFF
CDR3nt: TGCAGTGCTAGAGAAAGGGTTGTTGGGGAGCTGTTTTTT

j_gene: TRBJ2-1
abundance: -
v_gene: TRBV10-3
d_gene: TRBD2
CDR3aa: CTISGRSSGTSYNEQFF
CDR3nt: TGTACCATCAGTGGTCGGTCTAGCGGGACTTCCTACAATGAGCAGTTCTTC